The clone carrying this T cell receptor (beta chain) was picked up a small number of times. The V gene lost 4 bases and the J gene lost 3 bases, with 12 bases spanning the gap. The CDR3 length is 15 residues. CDR1 and CDR2 from the germline V gene are MDHEN and SYDVKM. A single record per CDR3 protein comes from TCRdb applying MiXCR to the RACE reads. Of under 45,000 distinct CDR3 sequences listed, about 10% were seen once; the top ten hold about 6%. Time point of the sample: pre-sensitization, week 0. Treatment in this sample: therapeutic diphenylcyclopropenone sensitization with weekly scalp DPC. At every patch-test visit, blood was drawn before the patch test was applied. These data belong to a study of human T cells and chemical hapten exposure. Study in general: Application of 0.01% DPC to the upper back was done by patch test, with a reading at 6 days.

This sample comprised whole blood, obtained in connection with sensitization to the hapten diphenylcyclopropenone (DPC). The clonotype was recovered from a young man with alopecia areata. Some clones in this sample may be carry-over from other donors' samples. The chain has TRBV28 and TRBJ2-2; D may be TRBD2 (5 bases). The CDR3 spells CASSSHDYYTGELFF. The CDR3 DNA reads as TGTGCCAGCAGTTCCCACGACTACTACACCGGGGAGCTGTTTTTT.